The 30 T cell receptor beta chains presented below share a single source sample, sequenced in a study of CD8 T cells in Susac syndrome. Reverse transcription of roughly 0.45 to 1 ug RNA used random hexamers. One entry per CDR3 protein results from TCRdb running MiXCR on the immunoSEQ multiplex PCR reads. The sample lists approximately 210,000 distinct CDR3 sequences; roughly 93% were seen once. Sequenced input: CD4+ T cells from PBMCs. Receptor source: a human donor with Susac syndrome.

This clonotype was detected once. J is TRBJ1-1 and V is TRBV30; 9 bases are shared with TRBD1. This CDR3 spans 15 amino acids. The V segment lost 2 bases and the J segment 5 bases; nucleotides outside the gene matches: 9. Germline-derived CDR1 and CDR2 are GTSNPN and SVGIG (reference sequence). The CDR3 nucleotides are TGTGCCTGGAGTTTCGTACCGGGACAGGGAACTGAAGCTTTCTTT. Encoded protein: CAWSFVPGQGTEAFF.

The table lists this clonotype with a count of one. V is TRBV5-6 and J is TRBJ1-5; D call uncertain. Germline V lookup: CDR1 SGHDT, CDR2 YYEEEE. The CDR3 sequence is 14 residues long. Trimming pared 1 base from V and 7 bases from J, leaving 12 bases between. The CDR3 DNA follows: TGTGCCAGCAGCTTGAGTTTGAATGAGCAGCCCCAGCATTTT. Protein sequence: CASSLSLNEQPQHF.

The chain combines TRBV2 with TRBJ2-7; 7 bases fit TRBD1. Trimming took 5 bases from V and 10 from J; bases not matched to a gene: 5. Germline V gives CDR1 SNHLY, CDR2 FYNNEI. This CDR3 region has 11 residues. CDR3 DNA: TGTGCCAGCAGTTTACAGGGGCCTCAGTACTTC. Amino acids: CASSLQGPQYF.

J is TRBJ2-7 and V is TRBV20-1; 7 bases line up with TRBD1. Germline V gives CDR1 DFQATT, CDR2 SNEGSKA (reference sequence). This CDR3 is 13 amino acids long. Unmatched junction bases numbered 4, after V lost 5 bases and J lost 0 bases. Here the CDR3 DNA reads TGCAGTGCTTACAGGGGCAGCTCCTACGAGCAGTACTTC. It codes for CSAYRGSSYEQYF.

This chain connects TRBV5-1 to TRBJ1-4; perhaps TRBD1 as D (6 bases). CDR3 length: 15 amino acids. Germline V gives CDR1 SGHRS, CDR2 YFSETQ. V was trimmed by 5 bases and J by 0 bases, leaving 11 bases between them. The CDR3 DNA follows: TGCGCCAGCAGTCTGGACAGCGCAACTAATGAAAAACTGTTTTTT. Its translation: CASSLDSATNEKLFF.

V is TRBV2 and J is TRBJ2-5; no reliable D call. Trimming pared 6 bases from V and 1 base from J, leaving 9 bases between. CDR3 length equals 13 residues. Germline values: CDR1 SNHLY, CDR2 FYNNEI. The CDR3 region is CASSVDGQETQYF. CDR3 nucleotides: TGTGCCAGCAGCGTCGATGGCCAAGAGACCCAGTACTTC.

This chain connects TRBV14 to TRBJ2-1, with TRBD2 matching over 7 bases. Germline V gene lookup returns CDR1 SGHDN and CDR2 FVKESK. After removal of 0 bases from V and 12 bases from J, the junction contained 8 bases not matched to a gene. CDR3 length: 14 residues. The chain's CDR3 is CASSQETWTGGQFF. CDR3 coding DNA: TGTGCCAGCAGCCAAGAGACGTGGACGGGGGGGCAGTTCTTC.

The V gene is TRBV6-4, the J gene TRBJ1-5; D gene unclear. The germline CDR1 and CDR2 sequences are MRHNA and SNTAGT. V lost 2 bases and J lost 8, with 13 bases in between. The CDR3 contains 14 residues. The CDR3 nucleotides are TGTGCCAGCAGTGACGGGCCGATGGGAGAGCCCCAGCATTTT. Translated: CASSDGPMGEPQHF.

The chain links TRBV20-1 to TRBJ1-5; 12 bases are a match to TRBD1. The J segment lost 8 bases and the V segment lost 0 bases, leaving 11 bases of the junction unmatched. Germline assignment: CDR1 DFQATT and CDR2 SNEGSKA (reference sequence). There are 17 residues in the CDR3. Here the CDR3 reads CSARERFGTGGRKPQHF. For the CDR3, the DNA is TGCAGTGCTAGAGAAAGGTTTGGGACAGGGGGCCGGAAGCCCCAGCATTTT.

The chain carries TRBV7-2 and TRBJ1-2; D not certain. The CDR3 consists of 15 residues. The V and J ends lost 1 base and 4 bases respectively, with 13 bases between them. In germline, CDR1 is SGHTA, CDR2 FQGNSA. CDR3 sequence (DNA): TGTGCCAGCAGCTTAGACCCCGGGTCCGTCTATGGCTACACCTTC. Protein sequence: CASSLDPGSVYGYTF.

V usage is TRBV30 and J usage is TRBJ2-3; D may be TRBD1 (6 bases). V was pared by 0 bases and J by 2 bases, with 21 bases between. This CDR3 has 18 residues. The V gene's germline CDR1 is GTSNPN and CDR2 SVGIG (reference sequence). For the CDR3, the DNA is TGTGCCTGGAGTGTAGACCTCTGGGGCAGGGGCCCCACAGATACGCAGTATTTT. Its translation: CAWSVDLWGRGPTDTQYF.

This clonotype has a single count. The V gene is TRBV5-1, the J gene TRBJ2-5, with 8 bases aligning to TRBD2. The CDR3 totals 13 residues. In germline, CDR1 is SGHRS, CDR2 YFSETQ. Trimming at V came to 4 bases and at J to 4 bases, leaving 3 bases not matched to a gene. The CDR3 bases are TGCGCCAGCAGCGGCGGGGGGCTAGAGACCCAGTACTTC. Its translation: CASSGGGLETQYF.

The chain has TRBV29-1 and TRBJ2-2; D not certain. The CDR3 is 12 residues long. The V end was cut by 7 bases, the J end by 4 bases, with 10 bases between. Per germline, CDR1 SQVTM and CDR2 ANQGSEA. In DNA form, the CDR3 reads TGCAGCGCTGGTCTGTCCACCGGGGAGCTGTTTTTT. Its translation is CSAGLSTGELFF.

V gene TRBV12-3 or TRBV12-4 combines with J gene TRBJ1-2; TRBD1 is a possible D gene (6 bases). V dropped 3 bases and J dropped 7 bases, with 12 bases sitting between them. CDR3 length: 13 amino acids. The CDR3 DNA sequence: TGTGCCAGCAGTTTCGGGGGGCTCGGTGGCTACACCTTC. Translated, it gives CASSFGGLGGYTF.

The count of this clonotype is one. The genes are TRBV5-1 and TRBJ2-2, with a weak D call TRBD2 (5 bases). This CDR3 region has 16 residues. Trimming took 4 bases from V and 6 from J, leaving 19 bases between them. Germline CDR1 SGHRS, CDR2 YFSETQ. The CDR3 DNA reads TGCGCCAGCAGCGTGGGAGTCAGTTCAAGAGCCGGGGAGCTGTTTTTT. Encoded protein: CASSVGVSSRAGELFF.

V is TRBV7-9 and J is TRBJ1-3; no clear D gene. CDR3 length: 14 residues. Trimming removed 6 bases from V and 0 bases from J, with 9 bases in between. Germline lookup yields CDR1 SEHNR and CDR2 FQNEAQ (reference sequence). The CDR3 nucleotides read TGTGCCAGCAGACTGGGGTTCTCTGGAAACACCATATATTTT. This translates into CASRLGFSGNTIYF. The entire variable domain, with the rest obtained from reference TRBV7-9 and TRBJ1-3, is as follows: DTGVSQNPRHKITKRGQNVTFRCDPISEHNRLYWYRQTLGQGPEFLTYFQNEAQLEKSRLLSDRFSAERPKGSFSTLEIQRTEQGDSAMYLCASRLGFSGNTIYFGEGSWLTVV.

The chain is built from TRBV7-9 and TRBJ2-7; 9 positions match TRBD1. The V segment lost 4 bases and the J segment 4 bases; nucleotides outside the gene matches: 5. The CDR3 spans 14 residues. The germline gives CDR1 SEHNR, CDR2 FQNEAQ (reference sequence). This chain's CDR3 is CASSSYRGRYEQYF. The CDR3 bases are TGTGCCAGCAGCTCTTACAGGGGGCGATACGAGCAGTACTTC.

This chain connects TRBV19 to TRBJ2-5; 13 bases agree with TRBD2. Germline CDR1 is LNHDA and CDR2 is SQIVND (reference sequence). V dropped 9 bases and J dropped 3; count of bases not matched to a gene: 4. This CDR3 region has 14 residues. The DNA of the CDR3 is TGTGCCAGCGGACTAGCGGGGGTGGAAGAGACCCAGTACTTC. Amino acid sequence: CASGLAGVEETQYF.

The chain is built from TRBV2 and TRBJ2-3; 7 bases line up with TRBD1. V lost 8 bases, J lost 0 bases, and 2 bases stayed unmatched. The length of the CDR3 is 13 residues. Germline V gene data show CDR1 as SNHLY and CDR2 as FYNNEI. The CDR3 DNA follows: TGTGCCAGCGAGACAGGGAGCACAGATACGCAGTATTTT. Its protein product is CASETGSTDTQYF.

The J gene is TRBJ1-6, the V gene TRBV30; tentatively, D is TRBD1 (6 bases). This CDR3 comprises 13 residues. Trimming stripped 1 base from V and 8 bases from J, with 9 bases between. Germline V gives CDR1 GTSNPN, CDR2 SVGIG (reference sequence). DNA for the CDR3: TGTGCCTGGAGTGGAGGGGGAGATTCACCCCTCCACTTT. Translated, it gives CAWSGGGDSPLHF.

The V call is TRBV30, the J call TRBJ1-6; maybe TRBD1 (5 bases). The V end lost 4 bases, the J end lost 0 bases, and 10 bases lay between the germline ends. The CDR3 length is 15 residues. The germline gives CDR1 GTSNPN, CDR2 SVGIG (reference sequence). The CDR3 sequence is CAWIPGSSYNSPLHF. The CDR3 DNA reads as TGTGCCTGGATCCCAGGGAGCTCCTATAATTCACCCCTCCACTTT. Drawing the rest from reference TRBV30 and TRBJ1-6, the complete variable domain is SQTIHQWPATLVQPVGSPLSLECTVEGTSNPNLYWYRQAAGRGLQLLFYSVGIGQISSEVPQNLSASRPQDRQFILSSKKLLLSDSGFYLCAWIPGSSYNSPLHFGNGTRLTVT.

The genes are TRBV4-3 and TRBJ2-5; no reliable D call. The CDR3 contains 15 residues. Trimming removed 1 base from V and 4 bases from J, with 13 bases in between. Germline-derived CDR1 and CDR2 are LGHNA and YSLEER. The CDR3 region has the DNA TGCGCCAGCAGCCAAGTAGGGTCGATCCTAGAGACCCAGTACTTC. Translated, it gives CASSQVGSILETQYF.

V usage is TRBV7-2 and J usage is TRBJ1-2; D is uncertain. V gave up 3 bases and J gave up 8 bases, with 4 bases separating them. Germline-derived CDR1 and CDR2 are SGHTA and FQGNSA. The CDR3 totals 10 residues. Written as DNA, the CDR3 is TGTGCCAGCAGCTTGTTAGGCTACACCTTC. It is translated as CASSLLGYTF.

The chain recombines TRBV20-1 with TRBJ2-6; maybe TRBD1 (6 bases). Trimming cost V 4 bases and J 2 bases, with 9 bases left between them. Looked up from germline, CDR1 is DFQATT and CDR2 is SNEGSKA (reference sequence). The CDR3 totals 14 residues. CDR3 coding DNA: TGCAGTGCTACCAACAGGGCTGGGGCCAACGTCCTGACTTTC. Its translation: CSATNRAGANVLTF.

This chain connects TRBV24-1 to TRBJ1-2, with 10 positions matching TRBD1. Germline values: CDR1 KGHDR, CDR2 SFDVKD. J gave up 1 base and V 3 bases, and 1 base lay outside the gene matches. CDR3 length equals 15 residues. The DNA of the CDR3 is TGTGCCACCAGTGATGGACAGGGGGGTAACTATGGCTACACCTTC. Translating it yields CATSDGQGGNYGYTF.

The chain employs TRBV20-1 and TRBJ2-1; the match to TRBD2 covers 12 bases. Germline V gene sequence: CDR1 DFQATT, CDR2 SNEGSKA (reference sequence). V was pared by 6 bases and J by 8 bases, with 8 bases of the junction left unmatched. There are 14 residues in the CDR3. The CDR3 DNA is TGCAGTGCCCTAGCGGGGGGGCGGGGCGATGAGCAGTTCTTC. Protein sequence: CSALAGGRGDEQFF.

This clonotype showed up just once. The chain couples TRBV5-4 to TRBJ2-1; TRBD2 might be the D (6 bases). V was shortened by 4 bases and J by 0 bases, with 14 bases between the two germline ends. The CDR3 runs to 16 residues. Germline loops: CDR1 SGHNT, CDR2 YYREEE (reference sequence). The CDR3 sequence is CASSPLAGFSYNEQFF. CDR3 nucleotide sequence: TGTGCCAGCAGCCCTCTGGCGGGGTTCTCCTACAATGAGCAGTTCTTC.

The chain couples TRBV11-3 to TRBJ1-4, with a possible D match to TRBD1 (5 bases). The ends were cut back, 5 bases at V and 7 bases at J, with 17 bases in the middle. This CDR3 is 15 amino acids long. From germline, CDR1 is SGHNT and CDR2 YENEEA. Here the CDR3 reads CASSAGVEGREKLFF. The CDR3 coding sequence is TGTGCCAGCAGCGCCGGCGTCGAGGGGCGTGAAAAACTGTTTTTT. Based on the CDR3 plus reference TRBV11-3 and TRBJ1-4, the full variable domain is EAGVVQSPRYKIIEKKQPVAFWCNPISGHNTLYWYLQNLGQGPELLIRYENEEAVDDSQLPKDRFSAERLKGVDSTLKIQPAELGDSAVYLCASSAGVEGREKLFFGSGTQLSVL.

The chain links TRBV20-1 to TRBJ1-2; weak D call: TRBD1 (6 bases). The V end lost 2 bases, the J end lost 3 bases, and 7 bases lay between the germline ends. The germline V gene encodes CDR1 DFQATT and CDR2 SNEGSKA (reference sequence). CDR3 size: 12 residues. Written as DNA, the CDR3 is TGCAGTGCTAGACCAGGGGACTATGGCTACACCTTC. Encoded protein: CSARPGDYGYTF.

The table lists this clonotype with a count of one. At one of its ends the junction is not consistent with the germline gene, which may arise from a read error. This chain connects TRBV20-1 to TRBJ1-4; D possibly corresponds to TRBD1 (5 bases). CDR1 and CDR2 (germline): DFQATT, SNEGSKA (reference sequence). The CDR3 sequence is 15 residues long. CDR3 nucleotide sequence: TGCAGTTCTAGTCACGACAGTGCAACTAATGAAAAACTGTTTTTT. It specifies CSSSHDSATNEKLFF.